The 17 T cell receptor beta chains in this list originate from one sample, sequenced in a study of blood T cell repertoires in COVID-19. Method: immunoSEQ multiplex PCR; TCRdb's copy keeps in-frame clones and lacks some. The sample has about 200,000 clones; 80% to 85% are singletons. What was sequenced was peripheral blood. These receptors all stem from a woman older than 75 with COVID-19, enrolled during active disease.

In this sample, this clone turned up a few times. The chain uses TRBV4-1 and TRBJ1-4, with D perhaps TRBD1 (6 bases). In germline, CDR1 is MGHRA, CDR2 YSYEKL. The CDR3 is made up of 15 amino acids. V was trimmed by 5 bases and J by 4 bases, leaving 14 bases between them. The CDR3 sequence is CASSKGGHLNEKLFF. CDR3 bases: TGCGCCAGCAGCAAAGGGGGACACCTTAATGAAAAACTGTTTTTT.

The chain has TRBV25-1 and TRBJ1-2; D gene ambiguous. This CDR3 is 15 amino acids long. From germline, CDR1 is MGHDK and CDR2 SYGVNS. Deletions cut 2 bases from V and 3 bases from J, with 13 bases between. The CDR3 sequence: CASSEGEGFYYGYTF. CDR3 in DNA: TGTGCCAGCAGTGAAGGAGAGGGCTTTTACTATGGCTACACCTTC.

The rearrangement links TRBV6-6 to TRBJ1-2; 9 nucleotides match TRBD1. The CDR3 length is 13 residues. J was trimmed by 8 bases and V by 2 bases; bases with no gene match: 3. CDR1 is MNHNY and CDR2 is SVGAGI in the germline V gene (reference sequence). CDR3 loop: CASSYLQGAGYTF. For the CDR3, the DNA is TGTGCCAGCAGTTACCTACAGGGGGCCGGCTACACCTTC.

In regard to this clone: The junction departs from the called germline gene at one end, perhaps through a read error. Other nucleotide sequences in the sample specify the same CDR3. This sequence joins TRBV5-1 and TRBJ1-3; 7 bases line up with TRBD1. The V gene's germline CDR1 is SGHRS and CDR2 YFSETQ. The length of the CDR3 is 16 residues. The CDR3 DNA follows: TGTGCCAGCAGCTCGGGGACAGTCAGCTCTGGAAACACCATATATTTT. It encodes CASSSGTVSSGNTIYF.

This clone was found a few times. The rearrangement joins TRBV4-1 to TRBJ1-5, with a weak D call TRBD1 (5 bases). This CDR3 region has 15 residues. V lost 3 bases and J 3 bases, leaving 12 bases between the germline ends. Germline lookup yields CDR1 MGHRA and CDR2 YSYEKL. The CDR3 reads CASSQLTGINQPQHF. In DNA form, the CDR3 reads TGCGCCAGCAGCCAGTTAACAGGTATCAATCAGCCCCAGCATTTT.

DNA of the CDR3: TGTGCCAGCTCACCAAGTATAGGCAATCAGCCCCAGCATTTT. Residues: CASSPSIGNQPQHF. The V call is TRBV18, the J call TRBJ1-5; D unresolved. This CDR3 region has 14 residues. CDR1 is KGHSH, CDR2 LQKENI, per germline. The V end was cut by 2 bases, the J end by 2 bases, with 7 bases between.

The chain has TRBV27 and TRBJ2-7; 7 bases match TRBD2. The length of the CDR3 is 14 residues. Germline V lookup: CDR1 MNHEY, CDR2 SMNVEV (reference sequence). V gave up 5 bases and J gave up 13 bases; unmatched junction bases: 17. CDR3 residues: CASSPLGGLVRSYF. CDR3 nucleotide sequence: TGTGCCAGCAGTCCTTTGGGAGGGTTGGTTCGCTCATACTTC.

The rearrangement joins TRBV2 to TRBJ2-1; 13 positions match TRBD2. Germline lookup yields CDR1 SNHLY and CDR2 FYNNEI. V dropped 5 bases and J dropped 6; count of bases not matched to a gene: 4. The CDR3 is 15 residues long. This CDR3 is CASSLTSGGTNEQFF. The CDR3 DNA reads TGTGCCAGCAGTTTGACTAGCGGGGGGACCAATGAGCAGTTCTTC.

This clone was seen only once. The CDR3 loop is CASSLSLPGTGKEKLFF. The CDR3 nucleotides read TGTGCCAGCTCACTTTCCCTTCCCGGGACAGGGAAGGAAAAACTGTTTTTT. This chain connects TRBV18 to TRBJ1-4; TRBD1 matches 9 bases. J was trimmed by 8 bases and V by 4 bases; bases with no gene match: 14. Germline CDR1 and CDR2: KGHSH and LQKENI. The CDR3 is made up of 17 amino acids.

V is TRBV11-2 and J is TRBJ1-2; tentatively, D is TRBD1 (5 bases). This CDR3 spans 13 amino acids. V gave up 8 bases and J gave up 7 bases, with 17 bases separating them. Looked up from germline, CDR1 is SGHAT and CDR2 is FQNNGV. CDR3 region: CASSWGGEGGYTF. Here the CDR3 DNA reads TGTGCCAGCTCATGGGGAGGGGAAGGTGGCTACACCTTC.

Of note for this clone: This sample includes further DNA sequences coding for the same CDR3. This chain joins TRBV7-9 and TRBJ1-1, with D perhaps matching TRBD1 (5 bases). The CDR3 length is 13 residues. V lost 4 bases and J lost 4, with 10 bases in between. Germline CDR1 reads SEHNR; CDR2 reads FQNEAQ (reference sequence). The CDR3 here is CASSSSGGTEAFF. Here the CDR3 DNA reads TGTGCCAGCAGCTCCTCGGGGGGCACTGAAGCTTTCTTT. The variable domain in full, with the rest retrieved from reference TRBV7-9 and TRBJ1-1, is DTGVSQNPRHKITKRGQNVTFRCDPISEHNRLYWYRQTLGQGPEFLTYFQNEAQLEKSRLLSDRFSAERPKGSFSTLEIQRTEQGDSAMYLCASSSSGGTEAFFGQGTRLTVV.

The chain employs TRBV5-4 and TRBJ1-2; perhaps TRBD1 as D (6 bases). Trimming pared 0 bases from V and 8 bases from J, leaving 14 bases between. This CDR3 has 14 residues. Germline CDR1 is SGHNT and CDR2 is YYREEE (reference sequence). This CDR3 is CASSLGGPTIGYTF. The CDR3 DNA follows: TGTGCCAGCAGCTTGGGGGGGCCGACGATAGGCTACACCTTC.

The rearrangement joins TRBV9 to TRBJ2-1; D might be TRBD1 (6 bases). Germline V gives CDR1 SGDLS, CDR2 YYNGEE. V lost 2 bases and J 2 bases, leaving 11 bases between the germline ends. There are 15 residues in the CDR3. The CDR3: CASSVEGVAYNEQFF. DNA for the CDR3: TGTGCCAGCAGCGTCGAGGGGGTCGCCTACAATGAGCAGTTCTTC.

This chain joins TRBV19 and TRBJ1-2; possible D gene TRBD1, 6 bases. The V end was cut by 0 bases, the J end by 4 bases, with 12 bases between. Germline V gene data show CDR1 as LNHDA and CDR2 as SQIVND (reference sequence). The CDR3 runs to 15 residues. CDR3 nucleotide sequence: TGTGCCAGTAGTATAGATCCGGAAGGGGGCTATGGCTACACCTTC. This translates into CASSIDPEGGYGYTF.

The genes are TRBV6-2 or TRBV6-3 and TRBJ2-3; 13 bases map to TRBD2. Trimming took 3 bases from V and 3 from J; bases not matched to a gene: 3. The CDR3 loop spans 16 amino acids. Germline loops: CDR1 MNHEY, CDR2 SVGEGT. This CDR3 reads CASSYQTSGRTDTQYF. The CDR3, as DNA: TGTGCCAGCAGTTATCAGACTAGCGGGAGGACAGATACGCAGTATTTT.

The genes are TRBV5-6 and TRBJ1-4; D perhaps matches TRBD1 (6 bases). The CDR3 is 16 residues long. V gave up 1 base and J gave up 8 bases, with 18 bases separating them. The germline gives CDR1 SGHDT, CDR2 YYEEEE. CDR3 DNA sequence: TGTGCCAGCAGCTTGTTTACCTCAGGGGCTGGGGAAAAACTGTTTTTT. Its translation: CASSLFTSGAGEKLFF.

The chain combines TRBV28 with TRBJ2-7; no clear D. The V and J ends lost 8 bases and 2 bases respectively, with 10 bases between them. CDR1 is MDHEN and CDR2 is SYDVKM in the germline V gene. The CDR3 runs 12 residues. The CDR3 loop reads CASGPGAYEQYF. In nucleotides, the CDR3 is TGTGCCAGCGGCCCCGGAGCCTACGAGCAGTACTTC.